This T cell receptor beta chain was sequenced in a study of cytomegalovirus exposure and HLA in healthy donors. Broader study findings: High sensitivity and specificity were reportedly achieved when the classifier diagnosed cytomegalovirus status. Cytomegalovirus association was assigned to under 200 TCR beta chains. A later analysis showed that HLA-associated TCR beta chains had undergone more clonal expansion than equally common others.

From germline, CDR1 is MGHRA and CDR2 YSYEKL. The CDR3 spans 15 residues. The germline V and J ends were trimmed by 1 base and 1 base, with 10 bases remaining between them. The PCR made use of 60 Vbeta and 13 Jbeta primers. Clones were sequenced by immunoSEQ multiplex PCR, and TCRdb holds only the in-frame ones, with some missing. The table shows approximately 110,000 clones, with approximately 80% occurring only once. A word on this clone: Its antigen is currently unknown.

The chain uses TRBV4-1 and TRBJ2-5; the D gene is possibly TRBD2 (6 bases). The sequencing input was PBMCs. This sequence was found in a man aged 40-49 years in good health and CMV-seronegative. The CDR3 DNA reads TGCGCCAGCAGCCAAGGGTGGGGGGTCCAAGAGACCCAGTACTTC. This sequence encodes CASSQGWGVQETQYF.